This T cell receptor beta chain was sequenced during a study of early T cells in non-severe SARS-CoV-2 infection. Across the whole study: Sequencing was performed on bulk RNA from unsorted whole blood, leaving chains unpaired. Points from the study as a whole: VDJdb matches were skewed toward anti-spike CD8 T cell responses.

Individual cDNA molecules each received unique molecular identifiers attached to them. TCRdb used MiXCR to reprocess the 5' RACE reads, holding one entry per CDR3 protein. The sample carries roughly 46,000 distinct CDR3 sequences, around 7% recorded once. This clonotype appeared many times. Its antigen is currently unknown. The CDR3 consists of 15 residues. With 4 bases clipped from V and 3 bases from J, the junction kept 6 bases outside the gene matches. Germline lookup yields CDR1 MGHRA and CDR2 YSYEKL. The sequenced sample consisted of whole blood. The V and J genes are TRBV4-1 and TRBJ2-7, with 10 bases lining up with TRBD2. The origin of this receptor is an adult who was a healthcare worker with PCR-confirmed SARS-CoV-2 infection or an uninfected control (not recorded which). The CDR3 DNA reads as TGCGCCAGCAGCCCTGGACTAGCGGTAAACTACGAGCAGTACTTC. Its translation is CASSPGLAVNYEQYF.